Sequencing of this T cell receptor beta chain was carried out in a study of blood T cell repertoires in COVID-19. Background on the study: From the United States, Italy and Spain came samples of acute and convalescent COVID-19. T cells, B-cell-depleted T cells, or PBMCs provided the cDNA or gDNA that served as material.

CDR3 length: 12 residues. Trimming left V 3 bases short and J 5 bases short, with 8 bases between. In germline, CDR1 is SGDLS, CDR2 YYNGEE. Original handling: Reference gene primer amplification gave estimated nucleated cell counts. The repertoire was sequenced with immunoSEQ multiplex PCR; TCRdb's copy has only in-frame clones and lacks some. The V and J calls and the clone size are those of that table, but D and trimming were determined from the DNA. The repertoire holds about 68,000 clones, with more than 70% as singletons. The sequencing sample was made of peripheral blood. The clonotype originates from a middle-aged man with active COVID-19. The chain has TRBV9 and TRBJ1-2, with D maybe TRBD1 (6 bases). CDR3 sequence: CASSAGQYGYTF. The CDR3 DNA follows: TGTGCCAGCAGCGCCGGACAGTATGGCTACACCTTC.